This TCR beta chain is from a study of T cell clonotyping in hematopoietic cell transplantation. Assay: immunoSEQ multiplex PCR; the TCRdb copy retains only in-frame clones and omits some. Found here are 25,000 to 30,000 clones, around 93% of them singletons; the top ten hold around 2.4%. Germline V gives CDR1 SEHNR, CDR2 FQNEAQ (reference sequence). This CDR3 has 13 amino acids. V lost 5 bases to trimming and J lost 4 bases, with 11 bases between them. The sample's time point: recipient sample about 28 days before transplant, after cytoreduction. The sequencing used peripheral blood mononuclear cells, collected before stem cell transplant. The chain carries TRBV7-9 and TRBJ2-5; D perhaps matches TRBD2 (6 bases). The receptor was isolated from a man aged 50-60 years with acute myeloid leukemia. Some clones in this sample may be carry-over from other donors' samples. The CDR3 DNA reads TGTGCCAGCAGCCTCGTGGGAGGAGAGACCCAGTACTTC. Translating it yields CASSLVGGETQYF. The full variable domain, completed using reference TRBV7-9 and TRBJ2-5, is DTGVSQNPRHKITKRGQNVTFRCDPISEHNRLYWYRQTLGQGPEFLTYFQNEAQLEKSRLLSDRFSAERPKGSFSTLEIQRTEQGDSAMYLCASSLVGGETQYFGPGTRLLVL.